Listed here are 21 T cell receptor beta chains from one sample, sequenced in a study of blood T cells in healthy people across ages. The authors ran a second PCR of roughly 6 to 12 cycles using a sample-barcoded 5' primer and a J-beta primer mix. TCRdb fed the 5' RACE reads into MiXCR, producing one record per CDR3 protein. The table lists about 940,000 distinct CDR3 sequences, under 50% of them singletons. Sequenced sample: blood. These receptors all stem from a man aged 25-45 years in good health.

The rearrangement links TRBV9 to TRBJ2-1; possible D gene TRBD1, 6 bases. This CDR3 contains 14 residues. Germline values: CDR1 SGDLS, CDR2 YYNGEE. With 0 bases removed from V and 7 bases from J, the gap between germline ends came to 11 bases. The CDR3 here is CASSVEDSRNEQFF. The CDR3 bases are TGTGCCAGCAGCGTAGAGGACAGCAGAAATGAGCAGTTCTTC.

The chain couples TRBV12-3 or TRBV12-4 to TRBJ1-4, with D tentatively TRBD1 (5 bases). The length of the CDR3 is 16 residues. Trimming removed 3 bases from V and 3 bases from J, with 14 bases in between. The CDR3 coding sequence is TGTGCCAGCAGTTTTGCCGGGGGGGGGGCTAATGAAAAACTGTTTTTT. It is translated as CASSFAGGGANEKLFF.

The J gene is TRBJ2-3, the V gene TRBV10-3; TRBD2 aligns across 14 bases. Germline-derived CDR1 and CDR2 are ENHRY and SYGVKD. The CDR3 sequence is 16 residues long. Trimming at V came to 4 bases and at J to 6 bases, leaving 6 bases not matched to a gene. The CDR3 loop reads CAISVTSGGVPDTQYF. The CDR3 region has the DNA TGTGCCATCAGTGTGACTAGCGGGGGGGTTCCCGATACGCAGTATTTT.

V and J are TRBV27 and TRBJ2-1; 7 nucleotides match TRBD2. Losses at the gene ends were 5 bases for V and 8 bases for J; bases not matched to a gene: 15. CDR3 length: 16 residues. Germline CDR1 MNHEY, CDR2 SMNVEV (reference sequence). The CDR3 protein is CASSPKGILRGDEQFF. DNA of the CDR3: TGTGCCAGCAGTCCGAAGGGGATTTTACGGGGGGATGAGCAGTTCTTC.

Concerning this clonotype itself: The junction differs from germline at one of its ends, possibly a read error. CDR3 sequence reads: CAGSQVSAEAFF. CDR3 DNA: TGTGCCGGCAGCCAAGTTTCCGCTGAAGCTTTCTTT. This chain uses TRBV3-1 with TRBJ1-1; unclear D gene. The germline V gene encodes CDR1 LGHDT and CDR2 YNNKEL (reference sequence). CDR3 size: 12 residues.

This rearrangement joins TRBV4-3 to TRBJ2-3, with a weak D call TRBD1 (5 bases). CDR1 and CDR2 (germline): LGHNA, YSLEER. The V end lost 1 base, the J end lost 3 bases, and 11 bases lay between the germline ends. CDR3 size: 15 residues. CDR3 residues: CASSQGQGWTDTQYF. Here the CDR3 DNA reads TGCGCCAGCAGCCAAGGTCAGGGATGGACAGATACGCAGTATTTT.

The chain is built from TRBV6-4 and TRBJ2-1; D unresolved. The CDR3 is made up of 10 amino acids. Germline CDR1 reads MRHNA; CDR2 reads SNTAGT. Trimming removed 9 bases at V and 9 bases at J, with 9 bases between. The CDR3 DNA is TGTGCCAGACCCCGGAGTGAGCAGTTCTTC. Protein: CARPRSEQFF.

This clonotype was counted a few times. The V gene is TRBV5-6, the J gene TRBJ2-1; D uncertain. Germline CDR1 and CDR2: SGHDT and YYEEEE. CDR3 size: 13 residues. The V and J ends lost 3 bases and 6 bases respectively, with 10 bases between them. CDR3: CASSSGPVNEQFF. The CDR3 nucleotides read TGTGCCAGCAGCTCGGGTCCGGTCAATGAGCAGTTCTTC.

This clonotype has a count of ten or more. The chain employs TRBV4-3 and TRBJ2-5; the D gene is possibly TRBD2 (6 bases). The germline CDR1 and CDR2 sequences are LGHNA and YSLEER. The CDR3 sequence is 15 residues long. V lost 1 base and J 3 bases, leaving 12 bases between the germline ends. CDR3 in amino acids: CASSQVMSGEETQYF. For the CDR3, the DNA is TGCGCCAGCAGCCAAGTAATGTCGGGGGAAGAGACCCAGTACTTC.

This clonotype occurred a few times. The DNA for the CDR3 is TGTGCCAGCATTGGTCGGGGGGCTCCCTATACGCAGTATTTT. This gives the protein CASIGRGAPYTQYF. The chain joins TRBV7-2 to TRBJ2-3; D might be TRBD2 (7 bases). This CDR3 has 14 residues. Per the germline V gene, CDR1 is SGHTA and CDR2 is FQGNSA. V lost 7 bases to trimming and J lost 7 bases, with 18 bases between them. Using reference TRBV7-2 and TRBJ2-3 for the parts outside the CDR3, the full variable domain is GAGVSQSPSNKVTEKGKDVELRCDPISGHTALYWYRQSLGQGLEFLIYFQGNSAPDKSGLPSDRFSAERTGGSVSTLTIQRTQQEDSAVYLCASIGRGAPYTQYFGPGTRLTVL.

This clonotype was detected a few times. The genes are TRBV2 and TRBJ2-7; D gene uncertain. The J call may not be correct, given that the DNA end is closer to TRBJ2-5. The CDR3 totals 12 residues. In germline, CDR1 is SNHLY, CDR2 FYNNEI. In DNA, the CDR3 is TGTGCCAGCAGTTCCCCCGTCCCGACCCAGTACTTC. Translating gives CASSSPVPTQYF.

CDR3 protein: CASSGLVGDEQFF. The CDR3 nucleotides read TGTGCCAGCAGTGGACTAGTGGGTGATGAGCAGTTCTTC. The V gene is TRBV6-6, the J gene TRBJ2-1; 7 bases fit TRBD2. Germline V lookup: CDR1 MNHNY, CDR2 SVGAGI (reference sequence). CDR3 length: 13 residues. J lost 8 bases, V lost 5 bases, and 6 bases had no gene match.

The chain has TRBV4-1 and TRBJ2-3, with 8 bases matching TRBD1. This CDR3 has 16 residues. Germline values: CDR1 MGHRA, CDR2 YSYEKL. V was pared by 1 base and J by 5 bases, with 8 bases of the junction left unmatched. The CDR3 sequence: CASSQAPGGSEDTQYF. DNA for the CDR3: TGCGCCAGCAGCCAAGCCCCAGGGGGCAGTGAAGATACGCAGTATTTT.

The chain employs TRBV7-2 and TRBJ2-7; 8 bases line up with TRBD1. CDR1 is SGHTA and CDR2 is FQGNSA in the germline V gene. The CDR3 extends over 14 amino acids. The V gene end was trimmed by 4 bases and the J gene end by 2 bases; junction bases not matched to a gene: 4. The CDR3 sequence is CASSSDRVTYEQYF. DNA of the CDR3: TGTGCCAGCAGCTCGGACAGGGTTACCTACGAGCAGTACTTC.

This chain connects TRBV29-1 to TRBJ1-2; possible D gene TRBD1, 5 bases. V was shortened by 3 bases and J by 7 bases, with 12 bases between the two germline ends. The CDR3 spans 12 residues. Germline assignment: CDR1 SQVTM and CDR2 ANQGSEA. The CDR3 loop reads CSVDGIGGGYTF. CDR3 coding DNA: TGCAGCGTTGACGGGATTGGGGGTGGCTACACCTTC.

This sequence joins TRBV4-3 and TRBJ2-3; TRBD2 matches at 11 bases. Germline-derived CDR1 and CDR2 are LGHNA and YSLEER. The CDR3 runs 17 residues. Trimming took 1 base from V and 2 from J; bases not matched to a gene: 5. The CDR3 DNA sequence: TGCGCCAGCAGCCAAGGACTAGCGGGGTGGGTCACAGATACGCAGTATTTT. Translating gives CASSQGLAGWVTDTQYF.

This clonotype occurred a few times. The rearrangement joins TRBV3-1 to TRBJ1-4, with no clear D. Germline V gives CDR1 LGHDT, CDR2 YNNKEL (reference sequence). V was shortened by 0 bases and J by 8 bases, with 10 bases between the two germline ends. The CDR3 covers 14 residues. The CDR3 spells CASSQDQLGEKLFF. The CDR3 region has the DNA TGTGCCAGCAGCCAAGATCAGCTCGGAGAAAAACTGTTTTTT.

In this sample, this clonotype turned up a few times. At one boundary the junction diverges from the germline segment, which might be a read error. The chain has TRBV20-1 and TRBJ2-4; possibly TRBD2 for D (6 bases). The J call is in doubt because the DNA end fits TRBJ2-7 better. The CDR3 contains 14 residues. CDR1 DFQATT and CDR2 SNEGSKA come from the germline V gene (reference sequence). As DNA, the CDR3 is TGCAGTGCGAGAGGCGGGACTCAACTATACGAGCAGTACTTC. Encoded protein: CSARGGTQLYEQYF.

J is TRBJ1-1 and V is TRBV4-2; TRBD1 is a possible D gene (5 bases). The V gene's germline CDR1 is LGHNA and CDR2 YNFKEQ. CDR3 size: 17 residues. Between the trimmed V and J ends, which lost 0 bases and 4 bases, there was a span of 18 bases. CDR3 region: CASSQDVGGRGATEAFF. CDR3 DNA sequence: TGTGCCAGCAGCCAAGATGTCGGGGGAAGGGGAGCCACTGAAGCTTTCTTT.

J is TRBJ1-6 and V is TRBV21-1. TRBV21-1 is a recognized pseudogene. The CDR3 runs to 19 residues. The CDR3 region is CARRIATRGDCTYNSPLHF. CDR3 DNA: TGTGCCAGGAGAATAGCGACTCGGGGGGACTGCACCTATAATTCACCCCTCCACTTT.

This clonotype has just one count. This sequence joins TRBV20-1 and TRBJ2-4; unclear D gene. CDR3 size: 13 residues. Trimming shortened V by 2 bases and J by 4 bases, and 9 bases separated the two germline ends. Per the germline V gene, CDR1 is DFQATT and CDR2 is SNEGSKA (reference sequence). The DNA of the CDR3 is TGCAGTGCTAGATTTCCCGGGAAAAACATTCAGTACTTC. Protein: CSARFPGKNIQYF.